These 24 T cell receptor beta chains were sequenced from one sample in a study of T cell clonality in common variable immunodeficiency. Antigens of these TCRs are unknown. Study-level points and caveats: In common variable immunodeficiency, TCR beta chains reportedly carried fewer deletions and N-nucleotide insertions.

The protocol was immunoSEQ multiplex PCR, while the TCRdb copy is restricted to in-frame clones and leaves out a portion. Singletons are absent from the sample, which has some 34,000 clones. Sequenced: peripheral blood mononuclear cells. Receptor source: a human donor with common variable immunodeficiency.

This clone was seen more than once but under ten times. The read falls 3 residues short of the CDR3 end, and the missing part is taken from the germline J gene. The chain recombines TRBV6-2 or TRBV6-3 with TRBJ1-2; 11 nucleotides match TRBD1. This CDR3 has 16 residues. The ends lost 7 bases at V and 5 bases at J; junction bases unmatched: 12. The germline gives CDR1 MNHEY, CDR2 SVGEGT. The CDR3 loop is CASTTDRGRRRYGYTF. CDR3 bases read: TGTGCCAGCACCACGGACAGGGGGCGCCGCCGGTATGGC.

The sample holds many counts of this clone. The CDR3 bases that were read are TGCAGCGTTCGACCGTCCTCCGGGGGGGAGACC. Translated, it gives CSVRPSSGGET. The full CDR3 is CSVRPSSGGETQYF. The J gene is TRBJ2-5, the V gene TRBV29-1, with 7 bases identical to TRBD2. Sequencing ends 3 residues short of the CDR3 end; the germline J gene provides the rest. Germline V gene sequence: CDR1 SQVTM, CDR2 ANQGSEA. Trimming at V came to 5 bases and at J to 5 bases, leaving 11 bases not matched to a gene. The CDR3 loop spans 14 amino acids.

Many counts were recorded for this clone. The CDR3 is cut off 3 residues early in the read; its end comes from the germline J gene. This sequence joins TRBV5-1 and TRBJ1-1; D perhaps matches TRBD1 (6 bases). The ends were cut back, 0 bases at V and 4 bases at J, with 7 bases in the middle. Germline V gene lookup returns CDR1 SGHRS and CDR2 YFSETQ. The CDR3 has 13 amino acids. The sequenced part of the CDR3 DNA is TGCGCCAGCAGCTTGGGGACAGTCACTGAA. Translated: CASSLGTVTE. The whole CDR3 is CASSLGTVTEAFF.

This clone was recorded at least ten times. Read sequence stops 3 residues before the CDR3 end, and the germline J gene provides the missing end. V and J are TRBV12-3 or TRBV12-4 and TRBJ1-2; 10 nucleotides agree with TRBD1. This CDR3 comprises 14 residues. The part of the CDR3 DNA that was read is TGTGCCAGCAGTCCTGTGACAGGGGGCCGCGGC. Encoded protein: CASSPVTGGRG. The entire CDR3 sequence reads CASSPVTGGRGYTF.

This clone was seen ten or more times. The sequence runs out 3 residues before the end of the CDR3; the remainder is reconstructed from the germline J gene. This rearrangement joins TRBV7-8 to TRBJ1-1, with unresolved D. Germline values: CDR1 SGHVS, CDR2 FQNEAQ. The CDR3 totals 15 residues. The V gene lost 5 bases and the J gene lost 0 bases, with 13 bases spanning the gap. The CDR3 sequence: CASSQMPGMNTEAFF. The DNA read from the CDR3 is TGTGCCAGCAGCCAGATGCCTGGCATGAACACTGAA.

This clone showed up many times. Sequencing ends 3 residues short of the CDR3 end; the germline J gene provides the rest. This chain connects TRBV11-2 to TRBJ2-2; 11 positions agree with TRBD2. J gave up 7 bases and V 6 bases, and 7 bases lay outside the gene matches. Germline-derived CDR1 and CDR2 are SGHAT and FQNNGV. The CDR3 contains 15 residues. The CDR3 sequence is CASSYSGRVNGELFF. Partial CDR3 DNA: TGTGCCAGCAGTTATAGCGGGAGGGTGAACGGGGAG.

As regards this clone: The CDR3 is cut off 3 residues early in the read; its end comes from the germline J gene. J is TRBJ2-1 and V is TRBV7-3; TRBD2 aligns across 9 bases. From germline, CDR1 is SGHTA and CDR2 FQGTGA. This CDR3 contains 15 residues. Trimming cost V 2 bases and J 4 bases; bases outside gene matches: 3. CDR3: CASSLLTSGYNEQFF. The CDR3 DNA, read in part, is TGTGCCAGCAGCTTACTAACTAGCGGGTACAATGAG. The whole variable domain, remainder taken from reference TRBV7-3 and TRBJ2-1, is GAGVSQTPSNKVTEKGKYVELRCDPISGHTALYWYRQSLGQGPEFLIYFQGTGAADDSGLPNDRFFAVRPEGSVSTLKIQRTERGDSAVYLCASSLLTSGYNEQFFGPGTRLTVL.

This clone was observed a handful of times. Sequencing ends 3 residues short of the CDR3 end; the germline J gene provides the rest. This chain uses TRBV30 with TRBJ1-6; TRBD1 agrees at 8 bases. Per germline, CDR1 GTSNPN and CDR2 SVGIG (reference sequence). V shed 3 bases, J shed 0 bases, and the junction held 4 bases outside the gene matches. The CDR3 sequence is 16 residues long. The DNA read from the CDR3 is TGTGCCTGGAGGGGACAGGTCAGCTCCTATAATTCACCC. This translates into CAWRGQVSSYNSP. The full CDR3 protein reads CAWRGQVSSYNSPLHF.

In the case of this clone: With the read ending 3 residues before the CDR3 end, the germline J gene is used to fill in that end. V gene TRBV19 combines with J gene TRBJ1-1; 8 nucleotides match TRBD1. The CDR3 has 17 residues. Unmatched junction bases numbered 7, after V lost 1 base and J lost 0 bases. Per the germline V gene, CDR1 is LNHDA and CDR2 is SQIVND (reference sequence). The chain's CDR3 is CASSIGTGRELNTEAFF. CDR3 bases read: TGTGCCAGTAGTATAGGGACAGGGAGGGAACTGAACACTGAA. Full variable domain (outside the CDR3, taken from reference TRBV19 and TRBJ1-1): DGGITQSPKYLFRKEGQNVTLSCEQNLNHDAMYWYRQDPGQGLRLIYYSQIVNDFQKGDIAEGYSVSREKKESFPLTVTSAQKNPTAFYLCASSIGTGRELNTEAFFGQGTRLTVV.

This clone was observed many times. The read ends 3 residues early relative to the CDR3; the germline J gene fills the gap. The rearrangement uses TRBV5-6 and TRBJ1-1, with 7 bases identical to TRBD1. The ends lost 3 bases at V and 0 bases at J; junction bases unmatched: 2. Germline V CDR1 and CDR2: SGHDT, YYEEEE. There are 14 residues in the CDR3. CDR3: CASSWTGLNTEAFF. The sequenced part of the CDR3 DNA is TGTGCCAGCAGCTGGACAGGATTGAACACTGAA.

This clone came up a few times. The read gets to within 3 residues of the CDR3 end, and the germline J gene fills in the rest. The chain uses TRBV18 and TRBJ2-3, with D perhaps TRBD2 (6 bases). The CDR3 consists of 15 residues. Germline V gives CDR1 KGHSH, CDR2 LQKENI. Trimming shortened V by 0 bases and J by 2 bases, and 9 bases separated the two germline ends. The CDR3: CASSPPGGATDTQYF. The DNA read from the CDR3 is TGTGCCAGCTCACCACCGGGGGGTGCCACAGATACG.

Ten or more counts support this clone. The CDR3 loop reads CASSPGGPGDYGYTF. The covered CDR3 bases are TGTGCCAGCAGCCCCGGCGGGCCGGGTGACTATGGC. V is TRBV7-2 and J is TRBJ1-2; D unresolved. The CDR3 end falls 3 residues outside the read, so it is completed with the germline J gene. The CDR3 runs to 15 residues. V was trimmed by 5 bases and J by 3 bases, leaving 16 bases between them. Germline values: CDR1 SGHTA, CDR2 FQGNSA.

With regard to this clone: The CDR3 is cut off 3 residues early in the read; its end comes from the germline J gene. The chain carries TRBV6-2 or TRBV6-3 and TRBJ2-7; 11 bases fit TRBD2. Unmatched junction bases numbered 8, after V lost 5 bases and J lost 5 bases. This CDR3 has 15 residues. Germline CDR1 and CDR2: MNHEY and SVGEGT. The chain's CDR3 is CASSDLSGRANEQYF. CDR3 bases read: TGTGCCAGCAGTGACCTTAGCGGGAGGGCCAACGAG.

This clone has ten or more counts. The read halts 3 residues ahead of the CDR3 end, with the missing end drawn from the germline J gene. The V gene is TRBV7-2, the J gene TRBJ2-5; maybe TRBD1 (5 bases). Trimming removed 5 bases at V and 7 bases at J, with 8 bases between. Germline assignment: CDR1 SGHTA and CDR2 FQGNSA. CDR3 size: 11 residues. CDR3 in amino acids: CASSPGLTQYF. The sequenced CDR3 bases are TGTGCCAGCAGCCCAGGGTTGACC.

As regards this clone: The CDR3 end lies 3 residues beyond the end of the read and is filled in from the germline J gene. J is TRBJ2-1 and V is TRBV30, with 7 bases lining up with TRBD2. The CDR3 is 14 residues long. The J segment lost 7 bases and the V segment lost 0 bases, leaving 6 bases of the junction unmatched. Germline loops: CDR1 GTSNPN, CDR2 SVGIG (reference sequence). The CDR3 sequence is CAWSVGDYVNEQFF. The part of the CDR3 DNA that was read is TGTGCCTGGAGTGTAGGGGACTATGTAAATGAG.

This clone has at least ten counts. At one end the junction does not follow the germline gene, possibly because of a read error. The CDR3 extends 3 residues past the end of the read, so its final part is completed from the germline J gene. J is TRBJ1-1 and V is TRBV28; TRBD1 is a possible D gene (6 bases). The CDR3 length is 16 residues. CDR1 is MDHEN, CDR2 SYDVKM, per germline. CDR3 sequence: CASSWGQGPLNIEAFF. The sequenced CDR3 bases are TGTGCCAGCAGTTGGGGGCAGGGCCCCTTGAACATTGAA.

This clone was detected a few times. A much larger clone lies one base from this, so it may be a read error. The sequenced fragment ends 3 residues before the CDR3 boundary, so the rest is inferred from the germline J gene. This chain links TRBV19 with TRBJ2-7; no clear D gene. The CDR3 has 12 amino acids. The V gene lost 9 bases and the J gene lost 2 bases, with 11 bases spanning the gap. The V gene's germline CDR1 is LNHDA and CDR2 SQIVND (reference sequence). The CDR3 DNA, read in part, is TGTGCCAGCAGCTTTAGGGCCTACGAG. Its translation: CASSFRAYE. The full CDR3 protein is CASSFRAYEQYF.

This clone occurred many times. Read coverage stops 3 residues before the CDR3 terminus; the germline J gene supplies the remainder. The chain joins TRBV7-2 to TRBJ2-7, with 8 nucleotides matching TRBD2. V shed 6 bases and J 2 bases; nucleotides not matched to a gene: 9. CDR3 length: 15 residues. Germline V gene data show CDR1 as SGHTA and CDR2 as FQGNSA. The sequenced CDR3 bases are TGTGCCAGCAGACAAACGGGGACTAGTACCTACGAG. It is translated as CASRQTGTSTYE. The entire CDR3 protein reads CASRQTGTSTYEQYF.

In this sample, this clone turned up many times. CDR3 DNA, as far as it was read: TGTGCCAGCAGCTCTCCAGTCCCGAACACTGAA. It encodes CASSSPVPNTE. The CDR3 reads in full as CASSSPVPNTEAFF. The chain is built from TRBV7-9 and TRBJ1-1; D unclear. The read halts 3 residues ahead of the CDR3 end, with the missing end drawn from the germline J gene. This CDR3 is built from 14 residues. Germline CDR1 reads SEHNR; CDR2 reads FQNEAQ (reference sequence). Trimming removed 4 bases at V and 1 base at J, with 10 bases between.

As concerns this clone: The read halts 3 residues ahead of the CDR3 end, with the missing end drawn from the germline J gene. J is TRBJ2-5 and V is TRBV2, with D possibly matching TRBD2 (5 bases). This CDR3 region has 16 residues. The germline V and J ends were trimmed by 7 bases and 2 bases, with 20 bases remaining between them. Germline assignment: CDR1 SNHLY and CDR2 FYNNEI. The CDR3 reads CASNKDWTPGQETQYF. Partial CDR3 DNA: TGTGCCAGCAATAAGGACTGGACGCCAGGACAAGAGACC.

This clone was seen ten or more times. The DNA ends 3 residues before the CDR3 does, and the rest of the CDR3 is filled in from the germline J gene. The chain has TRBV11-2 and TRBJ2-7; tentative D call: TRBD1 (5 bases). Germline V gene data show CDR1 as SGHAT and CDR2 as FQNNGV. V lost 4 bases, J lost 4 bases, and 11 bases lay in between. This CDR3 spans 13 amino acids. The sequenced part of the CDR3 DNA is TGTGCCAGCAGCTCCAACTCAGGGTACGAG. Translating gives CASSSNSGYE. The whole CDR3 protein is CASSSNSGYEQYF.

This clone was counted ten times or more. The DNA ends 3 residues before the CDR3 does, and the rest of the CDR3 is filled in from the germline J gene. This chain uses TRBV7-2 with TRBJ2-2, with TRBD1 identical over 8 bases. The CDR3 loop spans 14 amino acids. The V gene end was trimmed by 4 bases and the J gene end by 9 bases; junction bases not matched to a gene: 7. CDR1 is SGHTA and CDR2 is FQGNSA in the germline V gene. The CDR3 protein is CASSSRGPDRELFF. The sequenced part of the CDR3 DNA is TGTGCCAGCAGCTCCAGGGGGCCTGACCGGGAG.

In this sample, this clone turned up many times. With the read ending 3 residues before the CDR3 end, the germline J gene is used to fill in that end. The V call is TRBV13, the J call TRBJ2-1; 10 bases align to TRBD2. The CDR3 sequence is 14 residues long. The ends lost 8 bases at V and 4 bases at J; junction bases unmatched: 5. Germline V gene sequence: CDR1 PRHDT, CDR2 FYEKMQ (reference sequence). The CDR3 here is CASSKTSGYNEQFF. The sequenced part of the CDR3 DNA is TGTGCCAGCTCTAAGACTAGCGGGTACAATGAG.

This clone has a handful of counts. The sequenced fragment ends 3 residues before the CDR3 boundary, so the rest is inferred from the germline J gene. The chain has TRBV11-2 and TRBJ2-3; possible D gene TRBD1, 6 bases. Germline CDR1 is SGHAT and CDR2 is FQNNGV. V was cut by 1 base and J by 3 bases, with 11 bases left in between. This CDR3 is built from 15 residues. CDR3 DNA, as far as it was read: TGTGCCAGCAGCTTAGGGTTGACAGGTACAGATACG. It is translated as CASSLGLTGTDT. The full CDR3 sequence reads CASSLGLTGTDTQYF.